What follows are 19 T cell receptor beta chains derived from one specimen sequenced in a study of cytomegalovirus exposure and HLA in healthy donors. Amplification used 60 Vbeta primers and 13 Jbeta primers. Repertoires were generated with immunoSEQ multiplex PCR, while TCRdb's copy carries only in-frame clones and drops some. The repertoire holds some 130,000 clones, with around 72% as singletons. The sequenced material came from PBMCs. These receptors came from a man over 45 in good health and CMV-seropositive.

Details on this clone: The sample contains more than one DNA sequence encoding this CDR3. The genes are TRBV18 and TRBJ1-1; the match to TRBD1 covers 8 bases. V shed 2 bases and J 1 base; nucleotides not matched to a gene: 0. CDR1 is KGHSH and CDR2 is LQKENI in the germline V gene. The CDR3 is 14 amino acids. In DNA form, the CDR3 reads TGTGCCAGCTCACCAGACAGGGGGAACACTGAAGCTTTCTTT. Translation gives CASSPDRGNTEAFF.

The rearrangement links TRBV5-4 to TRBJ1-1, with 8 bases aligning to TRBD1. Germline V gene data show CDR1 as SGHNT and CDR2 as YYREEE (reference sequence). V trimming: 7 bases; J trimming: 3 bases; junction bases outside the gene matches: 2. This CDR3 is 12 amino acids long. The CDR3 spells CASGTGYTEAFF. The CDR3 DNA reads as TGTGCCAGCGGGACAGGTTACACTGAAGCTTTCTTT.

The V and J genes are TRBV2 and TRBJ1-2, with TRBD1 matching over 8 bases. Germline CDR1 SNHLY, CDR2 FYNNEI. This CDR3 has 16 amino acids. V dropped 4 bases and J dropped 4; count of bases not matched to a gene: 11. The CDR3 DNA follows: TGTGCCAGCAGTGCTGGACAGGGTATGGGGGCCTATGGCTACACCTTC. It specifies CASSAGQGMGAYGYTF. The entire variable domain, with the rest obtained from reference TRBV2 and TRBJ1-2, is as follows: EPEVTQTPSHQVTQMGQEVILRCVPISNHLYFYWYRQILGQKVEFLVSFYNNEISEKSEIFDDQFSVERPDGSNFTLKIRSTKLEDSAMYFCASSAGQGMGAYGYTFGSGTRLTVV.

This clone was picked up one time. The rearrangement uses TRBV19 and TRBJ1-5; 7 positions agree with TRBD1. The CDR3 sequence is 14 residues long. J was trimmed by 4 bases and V by 6 bases; bases with no gene match: 6. CDR1 LNHDA and CDR2 SQIVND come from the germline V gene (reference sequence). This chain's CDR3 is CASRWGQKNQPQHF. The DNA for the CDR3 is TGTGCCAGTAGGTGGGGACAGAAGAATCAGCCCCAGCATTTT. Using reference TRBV19 and TRBJ1-5 for the parts outside the CDR3, the full variable domain is DGGITQSPKYLFRKEGQNVTLSCEQNLNHDAMYWYRQDPGQGLRLIYYSQIVNDFQKGDIAEGYSVSREKKESFPLTVTSAQKNPTAFYLCASRWGQKNQPQHFGDGTRLSIL.

The J gene is TRBJ1-2, the V gene TRBV10-3; possibly TRBD1 for D (5 bases). V lost 6 bases to trimming and J lost 0 bases, with 11 bases between them. Germline V gene sequence: CDR1 ENHRY, CDR2 SYGVKD. There are 14 residues in the CDR3. DNA of the CDR3: TGTGCCATCAGCGAACAGACAGCTAACTATGGCTACACCTTC. It codes for CAISEQTANYGYTF.

This chain uses TRBV5-1 with TRBJ2-1; 7 bases match TRBD2. J lost 1 base, V lost 3 bases, and 4 bases had no gene match. Per germline, CDR1 SGHRS and CDR2 YFSETQ. This CDR3 has 15 amino acids. DNA of the CDR3: TGCGCCAGCAGCTCCGGACTAGGATCCTACAATGAGCAGTTCTTC. It codes for CASSSGLGSYNEQFF.

This sequence joins TRBV7-2 and TRBJ1-2, with a weak D call TRBD1 (6 bases). This CDR3 is built from 14 residues. With 3 bases removed from V and 4 bases from J, the gap between germline ends came to 12 bases. Germline CDR1 is SGHTA and CDR2 is FQGNSA. The CDR3 coding sequence is TGTGCCAGCAGCTTGGACACAGGGCTCTATGGCTACACCTTC. Amino acids: CASSLDTGLYGYTF.

This chain connects TRBV5-1 to TRBJ2-5; 8 nucleotides match TRBD1. Germline V CDR1 and CDR2: SGHRS, YFSETQ. The V and J ends lost 4 bases and 8 bases, in that order; junction bases with no gene match: 4. The CDR3 covers 12 residues. The CDR3: CASSPGGQTQYF. The DNA of the CDR3 is TGCGCCAGCAGCCCAGGGGGCCAAACCCAGTACTTC.

Concerning this clone itself: At one end, the junction sequence differs from germline, possibly due to a read error. This sample also contains other DNA sequences that code for the same CDR3. The chain is built from TRBV29-1 and TRBJ2-2, with TRBD2 matching 12 bases. The CDR3 runs 16 residues. Per the germline V gene, CDR1 is SQVTM and CDR2 is ANQGSEA. The CDR3 sequence: CSVKLAGGLVTGELFF. DNA for the CDR3: TGCAGCGTTAAGCTAGCGGGAGGGCTCGTAACCGGGGAACTGTTTTTT.

The V call is TRBV6-1, the J call TRBJ1-5; D gene uncertain. CDR1 MNHNS and CDR2 SASEGT come from the germline V gene. V lost 9 bases, J lost 0 bases, and 9 bases lay in between. The CDR3 covers 13 residues. The DNA for the CDR3 is TGTGCCAGTAACTTTTATAGCAATCAGCCCCAGCATTTT. Encoded protein: CASNFYSNQPQHF.

The chain links TRBV7-2 to TRBJ1-2; 9 bases align to TRBD1. The CDR3 has 15 residues. Germline CDR1 and CDR2: SGHTA and FQGNSA. With 6 bases clipped from V and 2 bases from J, the junction kept 7 bases outside the gene matches. DNA of the CDR3: TGTGCCAGCAGTAGCAGACAGGGGGGAAACTATGGCTACACCTTC. Translated, it gives CASSSRQGGNYGYTF.

J is TRBJ1-1 and V is TRBV9; D possibly corresponds to TRBD1 (6 bases). The CDR3 covers 16 residues. Germline CDR1 SGDLS, CDR2 YYNGEE. V lost 3 bases, J lost 1 base, and 16 bases lay in between. The CDR3 DNA sequence: TGTGCCAGCAGCGCGCACAGGGATTTCGGGAACACTGAAGCTTTCTTT. This gives the protein CASSAHRDFGNTEAFF.

A few counts support this clone. The chain is built from TRBV7-8 and TRBJ2-1; 7 bases agree with TRBD1. Germline V gene data show CDR1 as SGHVS and CDR2 as FQNEAQ. CDR3 size: 14 residues. V gave up 4 bases and J gave up 10 bases; unmatched junction bases: 10. In nucleotides, the CDR3 is TGTGCCAGCAGCTCCCAGGGGGTAGCTAGCGAGCAGTTCTTC. Its protein is CASSSQGVASEQFF.

The chain recombines TRBV18 with TRBJ2-7; 9 bases map to TRBD1. The junction had 5 bases not matched to a gene; V was cut back by 3 bases and J by 2 bases. From germline, CDR1 is KGHSH and CDR2 LQKENI. The CDR3 consists of 15 residues. CDR3 DNA sequence: TGTGCCAGCTCACCCTCGGACAGGGGTCCCTACGAGCAGTACTTC. The encoded protein is CASSPSDRGPYEQYF.

The chain couples TRBV6-5 to TRBJ1-1; 8 bases are shared with TRBD1. The CDR3 runs 15 residues. The germline CDR1 and CDR2 sequences are MNHEY and SVGAGI. With 4 bases clipped from V and 3 bases from J, the junction kept 7 bases outside the gene matches. The CDR3 here is CASSWLGTGHTEAFF. CDR3 bases: TGTGCCAGCAGTTGGCTCGGGACAGGCCACACTGAAGCTTTCTTT.

This rearrangement joins TRBV19 to TRBJ2-3, with a tentative D call TRBD1 (5 bases). CDR3 size: 15 residues. Germline V lookup: CDR1 LNHDA, CDR2 SQIVND (reference sequence). The V gene lost 5 bases and the J gene lost 0 bases, with 12 bases spanning the gap. The CDR3 DNA reads TGTGCCAGTAGTCCCCGAAGGGGCAGCACAGATACGCAGTATTTT. Encoded protein: CASSPRRGSTDTQYF.

The chain uses TRBV15 and TRBJ2-1, with D possibly TRBD2 on 7 matching bases. Between the trimmed V and J ends, which lost 1 base and 5 bases, there was a span of 15 bases. The CDR3 contains 16 residues. Germline V lookup: CDR1 LNHNV, CDR2 YYDKDF (reference sequence). The CDR3 reads CATSRGGGGGDNEQFF. The DNA for the CDR3 is TGTGCCACCAGCAGAGGAGGGGGAGGGGGAGACAATGAGCAGTTCTTC.

V is TRBV7-9 and J is TRBJ1-3, with 7 nucleotides matching TRBD1. V shed 5 bases and J 0 bases; nucleotides not matched to a gene: 10. This CDR3 region has 17 residues. Germline V gene lookup returns CDR1 SEHNR and CDR2 FQNEAQ (reference sequence). The DNA of the CDR3 is TGTGCCAGCAGCCCTCCGGGACAGACCCGCTCTGGAAACACCATATATTTT. The encoded protein is CASSPPGQTRSGNTIYF.

V and J are TRBV27 and TRBJ1-5; TRBD1 matches 7 bases. The germline V gene encodes CDR1 MNHEY and CDR2 SMNVEV (reference sequence). Trimming cost V 6 bases and J 5 bases; bases outside gene matches: 4. CDR3 length: 13 amino acids. CDR3 DNA: TGTGCCAGCAGCCTCACAGGGGATCAGCCCCAGCATTTT. Translating it yields CASSLTGDQPQHF.